This paragraph reports one T cell receptor beta chain. The data stem from a study of shared clonotypes between healthy human individuals. Study background: A couple of women and a few men aged 18 to 49 served as donors.

HIV-negative, healthy adults without recent acute infections or vaccinations were the donors. The CDR3 length is 15 residues. The ends lost 3 bases at V and 2 bases at J; junction bases unmatched: 3. The germline V gene encodes CDR1 LGHNT and CDR2 FRNRAP. Here immunoSEQ multiplex PCR was the method, and the copy in TCRdb shows in-frame clones only, minus some. Of approximately 88,000 clones listed, 60% to 70% were seen once; the top ten hold 50%. This TCR derives from a man aged 25 to 40 in good health. The sequencing sample was made of memory CD8+ T cells sorted from blood. This sample's subset: CD45RO+ cells pooled with CCR7-negative TemRA cells. The rearrangement links TRBV12-5 to TRBJ2-1, with TRBD2 matching 8 bases. The CDR3 DNA follows: TGTGCTAGTGGTTTTATGGGACTAGCCTACAATGAGCAGTTCTTC. Translation gives CASGFMGLAYNEQFF.